Each of the 2 T cell receptor beta chains below was sequenced from the same sample in a study of T cell responses to AZD1222 COVID-19 vaccine. Profiled with immunoSEQ multiplex PCR; TCRdb holds only in-frame clones, not every one. The sample contains 100,000 to 150,000 clones, around 87% of which appear only once. The sample consisted of peripheral blood, taken 28 days after the second AZD1222 dose. The receptors were sampled from an adult who received the AZD1222 COVID-19 vaccine.

The chain links TRBV5-1 to TRBJ1-2; 9 bases map to TRBD1. This CDR3 is built from 13 residues. Germline lookup yields CDR1 SGHRS and CDR2 YFSETQ. J was trimmed by 8 bases and V by 4 bases; bases with no gene match: 6. CDR3 sequence (DNA): TGCGCCAGCAGCAGGGACAGGGAGGACGGCTACACCTTC. It is translated as CASSRDREDGYTF.

The J gene is TRBJ1-1, the V gene TRBV7-9; 7 bases are a match to TRBD1. This CDR3 comprises 15 residues. V gave up 5 bases and J gave up 0 bases; unmatched junction bases: 6. The germline V gene has CDR1 SEHNR and CDR2 FQNEAQ (reference sequence). The CDR3 region has the DNA TGTGCCAGCAGCCCGGGACAGCGAGTGAACACTGAAGCTTTCTTT. Translating gives CASSPGQRVNTEAFF.